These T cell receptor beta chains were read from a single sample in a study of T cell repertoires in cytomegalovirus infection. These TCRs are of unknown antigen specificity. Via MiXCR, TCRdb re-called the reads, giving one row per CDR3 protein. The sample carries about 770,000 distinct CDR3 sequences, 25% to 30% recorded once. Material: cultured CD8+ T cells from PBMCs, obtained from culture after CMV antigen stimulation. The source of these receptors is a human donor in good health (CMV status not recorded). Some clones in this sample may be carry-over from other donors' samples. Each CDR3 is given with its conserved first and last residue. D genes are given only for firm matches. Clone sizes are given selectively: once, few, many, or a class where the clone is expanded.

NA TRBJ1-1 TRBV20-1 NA TGCAGTGCCCCCGACACTGAAGCTTTCTTT CSAPDTEAFF
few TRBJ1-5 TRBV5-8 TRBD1 TGTGCCAGCAGGGTGGCGGGACAGCATTTAGGTCCGCCCCAGCATTTT CASRVAGQHLGPPQHF
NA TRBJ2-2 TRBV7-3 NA TGTGCCAGCAGCATAGGATCCCCGATAGAATTTGGCGGGGAGCTGTTTTTT CASSIGSPIEFGGELFF
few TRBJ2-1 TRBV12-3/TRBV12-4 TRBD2 TGTGCCAGTAAGACTAGCGGGGGAGGAAATGAGCAGTTCTTC CASKTSGGGNEQFF
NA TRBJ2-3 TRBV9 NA TGTGCCAGCAGCGTCGAGGGTCCTATGGGAGATACGCAGTATTTT CASSVEGPMGDTQYF
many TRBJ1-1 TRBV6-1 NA TGTGCCAGCATACGTGGTTCGGCTTTCTTT CASIRGSAFF
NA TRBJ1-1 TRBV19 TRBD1 TGTGCCAGTAATAGGGGGCCAGGCTTGAACACTGAAGCTTTCTTT CASNRGPGLNTEAFF
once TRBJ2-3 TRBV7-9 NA TGTGCCAGCAGCTTATCCAAGACAGGCACAGATACGCAGTATTTT CASSLSKTGTDTQYF
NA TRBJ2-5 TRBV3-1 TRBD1 TGTGCCAGCAGTCCCCTGGACAGGGGTTTGGAGACCCAGTACTTC CASSPLDRGLETQYF
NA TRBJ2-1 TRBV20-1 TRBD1 TGCAGTGCTAGACCCCCAGGGGGCGATTCCTATATCAATGAGCAGTTCTTC CSARPPGGDSYINEQFF
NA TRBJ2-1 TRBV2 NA TGTGCCAGCAGTGAAGGGCTACTCGAGCAGTTCTTC CASSEGLLEQFF
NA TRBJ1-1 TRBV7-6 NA TGTGCCAGCAGCCACCTTAAAGGGACACCGAACACTGAAGCTTTCTTT CASSHLKGTPNTEAFF
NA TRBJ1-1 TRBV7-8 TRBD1 TGTGCCAGCAGCTCAAGACAGGGTAACCCTGAAGCTTTCTTT CASSSRQGNPEAFF
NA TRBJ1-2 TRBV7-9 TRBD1 TGTGCCAGCAGCCTCGGGACAGGGGGCGATCACTATGGCTACACCTTC CASSLGTGGDHYGYTF
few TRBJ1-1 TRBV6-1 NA TGTGCCAGCAGTGAAGCGTCCGGGGGCTGGATGGAAGCTTTCTTT CASSEASGGWMEAFF
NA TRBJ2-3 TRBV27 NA TGTGCCAGTACCCTTCGAGGGGGGCGCACAGATACGCAGTATTTT CASTLRGGRTDTQYF
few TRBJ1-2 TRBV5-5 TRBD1 TGTGCCAGCACCTCGCGGGACAGGGTGTCCTGGGACACCTTC CASTSRDRVSWDTF
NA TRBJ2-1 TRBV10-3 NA TGTGCCATCACCCGCCGGGAGCCCCATAATAATGAGCAGTTCTTC CAITRREPHNNEQFF
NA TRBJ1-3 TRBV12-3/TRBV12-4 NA TGTGCCAGCAGTTTAGGGGACCTGGTGGGAAACACCATATATTTT CASSLGDLVGNTIYF
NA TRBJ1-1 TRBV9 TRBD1 TGTGCCAGCAGCGTAGGGCAGGGGGAGACTGAAGCTTTCTTT CASSVGQGETEAFF
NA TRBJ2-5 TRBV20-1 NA TGCAGTGCTCCCGGGCCCCAAGAGACCCAGTACTTC CSAPGPQETQYF
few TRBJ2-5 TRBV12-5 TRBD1 TGTGCTAGTGGACCTGGGACAGCCAAACGGGAGACCCAGTACTTC CASGPGTAKRETQYF
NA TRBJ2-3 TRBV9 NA TGTGCCAGCAGCGTAGCTGGAGCAGATACGCAGTATTTT CASSVAGADTQYF
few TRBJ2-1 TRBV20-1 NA TGCAGTGCTAGACGGCGGGGCTACAATGAGCAGTTCTTC CSARRRGYNEQFF
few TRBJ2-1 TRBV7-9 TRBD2 TGTGCCAGCAGACCAAAACTAGCGGGGAATGAGCAGTTCTTC CASRPKLAGNEQFF
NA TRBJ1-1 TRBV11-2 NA TGTGCCAGCAGCTTAGTCCCCTTGGGACCTGAAGCTTTCTTT CASSLVPLGPEAFF
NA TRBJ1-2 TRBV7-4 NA TGTGCCAGCAGCTTGACCCCACAGGGAGTTGGCTACACCTTC CASSLTPQGVGYTF